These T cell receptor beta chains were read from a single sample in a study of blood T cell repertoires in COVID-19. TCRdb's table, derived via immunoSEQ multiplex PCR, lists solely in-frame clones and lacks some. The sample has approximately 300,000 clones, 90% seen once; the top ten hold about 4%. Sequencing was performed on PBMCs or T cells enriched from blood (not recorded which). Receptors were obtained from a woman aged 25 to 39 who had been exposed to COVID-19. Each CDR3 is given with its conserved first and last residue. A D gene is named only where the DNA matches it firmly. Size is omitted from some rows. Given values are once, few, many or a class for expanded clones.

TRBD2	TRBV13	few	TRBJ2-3	CASSSRLAGGPGTDTQYF
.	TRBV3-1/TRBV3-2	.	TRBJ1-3	CASSRSPWGESSGNTIYF
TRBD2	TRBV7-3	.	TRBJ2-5	CASSLAAAGGTLRETQYF
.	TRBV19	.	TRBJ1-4	CASTPDYGSEKLFF
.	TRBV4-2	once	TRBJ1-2	CASSPELGDYGYTF
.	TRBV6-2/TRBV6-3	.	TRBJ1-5	CASSYGTSNQPQHF
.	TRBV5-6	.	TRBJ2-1	CASSFRQGFPNEQFF
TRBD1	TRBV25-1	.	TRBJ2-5	CASSGPRGTGGSGTQYF
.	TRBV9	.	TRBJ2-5	CASSGRGGPQETQYF
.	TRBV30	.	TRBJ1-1	CAWILMDTEAFF
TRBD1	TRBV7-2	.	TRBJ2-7	CASSRSGQGYYEQYF
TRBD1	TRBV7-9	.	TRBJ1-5	CASSAQGDQPQHF
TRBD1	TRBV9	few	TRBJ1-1	CASSVAGTGFSFF
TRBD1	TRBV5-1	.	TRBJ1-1	CASSPGSGTGWMNTEAFF
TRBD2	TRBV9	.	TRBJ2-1	CASSVETSGVNEQFF
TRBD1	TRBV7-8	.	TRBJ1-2	CASSFGTVQANYGYTF
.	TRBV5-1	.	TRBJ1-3	CASSPGGNTIYF
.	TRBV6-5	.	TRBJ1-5	CASTPRYSNQPQHF
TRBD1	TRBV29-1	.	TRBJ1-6	CSAQEGQRNSPLHF
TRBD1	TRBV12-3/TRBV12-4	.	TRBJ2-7	CASSLYRGYEQYF
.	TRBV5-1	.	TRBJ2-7	CASSSGQDSYEQYF
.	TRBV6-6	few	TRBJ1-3	CASNSPTYSGNTIYF
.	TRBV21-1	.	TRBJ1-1	CASSNYNRSLVDTEAFF
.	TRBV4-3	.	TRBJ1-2	CASSQELRANYGYTF
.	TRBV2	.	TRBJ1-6	CASRTPGQVGSPLHF
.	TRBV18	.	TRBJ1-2	CASSPPARASYGYTF
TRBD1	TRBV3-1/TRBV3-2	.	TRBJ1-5	CASSRTGRSQPQHF
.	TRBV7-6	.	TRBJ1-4	CASSLRSDRLANEKLFF
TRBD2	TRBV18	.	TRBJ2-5	CASSPPAGGMKTQYF
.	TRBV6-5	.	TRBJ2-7	CASSYRGAASYEQYF
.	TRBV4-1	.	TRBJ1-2	CASSQVAGDYGYTF
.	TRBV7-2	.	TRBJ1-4	CASSLIPGPAGKLFF
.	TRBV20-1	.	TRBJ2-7	CSANRRYEQYF
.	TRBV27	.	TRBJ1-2	CASSAYRDPIYGYTF
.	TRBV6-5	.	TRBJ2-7	CASNTGAYEQYF
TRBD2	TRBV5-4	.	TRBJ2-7	CASSLSGGFSYEQYF
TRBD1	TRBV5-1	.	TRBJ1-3	CASSPGTGYGNTIYF
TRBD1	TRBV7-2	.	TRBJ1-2	CASSSAGGAYGYTF
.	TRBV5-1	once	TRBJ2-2	CASSLGPRVLDTGELFF
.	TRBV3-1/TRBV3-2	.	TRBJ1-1	CASRGAGLTFF
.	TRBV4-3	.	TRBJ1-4	CASSQPYGLNEKLFF
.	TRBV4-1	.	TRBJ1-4	CASSRGQSTNEKLFF
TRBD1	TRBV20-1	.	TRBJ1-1	CSANEEEYRGAFF